The 20 T cell receptor beta chains below all came from one sample that was sequenced in a study of CD8 T cells in ankylosing spondylitis. TCRdb re-derived calls from the 5' RACE reads in MiXCR, one entry per CDR3 protein. Among 250,000 to 300,000 distinct CDR3 sequences, roughly 18% were seen once, and the ten largest hold under 40%. Sequencing was carried out using blood, either unsorted or a sorted T cell fraction (not recorded which). The receptors were gathered from a male donor with ankylosing spondylitis or in good health (not recorded which).

The sample holds many counts of this clonotype. This chain connects TRBV4-1 to TRBJ2-2; 10 bases match TRBD2. The CDR3 spans 16 residues. V gave up 5 bases and J gave up 1 base; unmatched junction bases: 4. Germline V gene lookup returns CDR1 MGHRA and CDR2 YSYEKL. CDR3 nucleotide sequence: TGCGCCAGCAGCTTAAGACTAGCGGGGAACACCGGGGAGCTGTTTTTT. Its translation is CASSLRLAGNTGELFF.

The J gene is TRBJ2-3, the V gene TRBV29-1, with 12 positions matching TRBD2. The CDR3 length is 14 residues. With V trimmed by 6 bases and J by 4 bases, 5 bases remained unmatched. CDR1 and CDR2 from the germline V gene are SQVTM and ANQGSEA. The CDR3 nucleotides are TGCAGCGTCCCGACTAGCGGGAGATCAGATACGCAGTATTTT. Its translation is CSVPTSGRSDTQYF.

This clonotype was detected a few times. The chain joins TRBV5-1 to TRBJ2-1; 11 bases fit TRBD2. The V segment lost 3 bases and the J segment 6 bases; nucleotides outside the gene matches: 5. The CDR3 contains 15 residues. CDR1 is SGHRS and CDR2 is YFSETQ in the germline V gene. The CDR3 nucleotides read TGCGCCAGCAGCTCCGGGACTAGCGGCCTCAATGAGCAGTTCTTC. It codes for CASSSGTSGLNEQFF.

This clonotype was seen a handful of times. V usage is TRBV4-3 and J usage is TRBJ2-2; D uncertain. Germline V gene sequence: CDR1 LGHNA, CDR2 YSLEER. Trimming shortened V by 4 bases and J by 1 base, and 7 bases separated the two germline ends. The CDR3 has 14 residues. CDR3 nucleotides: TGCGCCAGCAGCCCGATCAAGAACACCGGGGAGCTGTTTTTT. Its protein product is CASSPIKNTGELFF.

A few counts support this clonotype. The chain links TRBV20-1 to TRBJ2-7; D uncertain. CDR3 length: 11 amino acids. Per the germline V gene, CDR1 is DFQATT and CDR2 is SNEGSKA (reference sequence). Trimming left V 3 bases short and J 7 bases short, with 10 bases between. CDR3 sequence (DNA): TGCAGTGCTAGGGACCTCTGGGAGCAGTACTTC. Translation: CSARDLWEQYF.

This clonotype was detected ten times or more. V and J are TRBV20-1 and TRBJ2-1; D might be TRBD1 (5 bases). Germline CDR1 and CDR2: DFQATT and SNEGSKA (reference sequence). The CDR3 contains 14 residues. With 0 bases removed from V and 5 bases from J, the gap between germline ends came to 11 bases. The DNA for the CDR3 is TGCAGTGCTAGAGATGGGGCGGAACACAATGAGCAGTTCTTC. Its translation: CSARDGAEHNEQFF.

The table lists this clonotype with a few counts. V and J are TRBV28 and TRBJ2-7, with 8 bases fitting TRBD1. The CDR3 is made up of 14 amino acids. V shed 6 bases, J shed 4 bases, and the junction held 8 bases outside the gene matches. The germline CDR1 and CDR2 sequences are MDHEN and SYDVKM. The CDR3 here is CASSPSDRGYEQYF. Here the CDR3 DNA reads TGTGCCAGCAGCCCAAGCGACAGGGGTTACGAGCAGTACTTC.

This sequence joins TRBV10-3 and TRBJ2-5; D remains ambiguous. From germline, CDR1 is ENHRY and CDR2 SYGVKD. The CDR3 extends over 12 amino acids. With 6 bases removed from V and 5 bases from J, the gap between germline ends came to 10 bases. CDR3 sequence reads: CAISADGETQYF. The CDR3 DNA sequence: TGTGCCATCAGCGCTGACGGGGAGACCCAGTACTTC.

This clonotype was detected only a few times. The chain is built from TRBV29-1 and TRBJ2-2; a possible D gene is TRBD2 (6 bases). Per the germline V gene, CDR1 is SQVTM and CDR2 is ANQGSEA. Trimming took 3 bases from V and 3 from J, leaving 11 bases between them. CDR3 size: 14 residues. CDR3 DNA sequence: TGCAGCGTTGAGGCGGGGCCGGACACCGGGGAGCTGTTTTTT. Translation gives CSVEAGPDTGELFF.

In this sample, this clonotype turned up a few times. The chain carries TRBV27 and TRBJ2-7; tentatively, D is TRBD1 (5 bases). The V gene's germline CDR1 is MNHEY and CDR2 SMNVEV (reference sequence). The CDR3 totals 12 residues. V dropped 7 bases and J dropped 2 bases, with 9 bases sitting between them. The CDR3 DNA follows: TGTGCCAGCAAGGGGATTACCTACGAGCAGTACTTC. Its protein product is CASKGITYEQYF.

This clonotype was seen a handful of times. CDR3 sequence reads: CASRPTGGDEQFF. DNA for the CDR3: TGTGCCAGCAGGCCTACAGGGGGCGATGAGCAGTTCTTC. V gene TRBV7-3 combines with J gene TRBJ2-1; TRBD1 aligns across 9 bases. CDR3 size: 13 residues. Germline loops: CDR1 SGHTA, CDR2 FQGTGA. With 6 bases clipped from V and 8 bases from J, the junction kept 5 bases outside the gene matches.

This clonotype was observed a few times. V is TRBV20-1 and J is TRBJ2-5; TRBD1 matches at 7 bases. The CDR3 is made up of 12 amino acids. The trim removed 3 bases at V and 3 bases at J, leaving 1 base unmatched. CDR1 DFQATT and CDR2 SNEGSKA come from the germline V gene (reference sequence). The CDR3 here is CSASGTEETQYF. The CDR3 nucleotides are TGCAGTGCTAGCGGGACAGAAGAGACCCAGTACTTC.

V gene TRBV5-5 combines with J gene TRBJ2-1; 10 bases align to TRBD2. V trimming: 2 bases; J trimming: 5 bases; junction bases outside the gene matches: 7. The CDR3 runs 16 residues. Germline CDR1 SGHKS, CDR2 YYEKEE (reference sequence). CDR3 sequence reads: CASSLPPGLANNEQFF. The CDR3 DNA is TGTGCCAGCAGCTTACCTCCGGGACTAGCGAACAATGAGCAGTTCTTC.

This clonotype was seen more than once but under ten times. The chain is built from TRBV9 and TRBJ1-2; D is unresolved. Germline CDR1 and CDR2: SGDLS and YYNGEE. The CDR3 is 11 amino acids. The V end was cut by 3 bases, the J end by 6 bases, with 6 bases between. The CDR3 region is CASSASDGYTF. The CDR3 region has the DNA TGTGCCAGCAGCGCCTCTGATGGCTACACCTTC. The full variable domain, with the rest looked up from reference TRBV9 and TRBJ1-2, is DSGVTQTPKHLITATGQRVTLRCSPRSGDLSVYWYQQSLDQGLQFLIQYYNGEERAKGNILERFSAQQFPDLHSELNLSSLELGDSALYFCASSASDGYTFGSGTRLTVV.

The chain carries TRBV19 and TRBJ2-3; 12 bases agree with TRBD1. Looked up from germline, CDR1 is LNHDA and CDR2 is SQIVND (reference sequence). V lost 3 bases, J lost 4 bases, and 2 bases stayed unmatched. The CDR3 runs 15 residues. The DNA of the CDR3 is TGTGCCAGTAGTATGGGACAGGGGGCGGCAGATACGCAGTATTTT. It translates to CASSMGQGAADTQYF.

This clonotype was seen repeatedly, ten times or more. This rearrangement joins TRBV20-1 to TRBJ2-7; tentatively, D is TRBD2 (6 bases). The CDR3 loop spans 14 amino acids. Germline V gene lookup returns CDR1 DFQATT and CDR2 SNEGSKA (reference sequence). V was trimmed by 0 bases and J by 4 bases, leaving 13 bases between them. The DNA for the CDR3 is TGCAGTGCTAGAGATCCGGAGGGTGCATACGAGCAGTACTTC. Its translation is CSARDPEGAYEQYF.

V gene TRBV29-1 combines with J gene TRBJ1-1; TRBD1 matches at 10 bases. The CDR3 contains 14 residues. The germline V gene has CDR1 SQVTM and CDR2 ANQGSEA. V lost 6 bases and J lost 6; bases outside the gene matches: 10. The CDR3 nucleotides read TGCAGCGTGCATGACAGGGGGCATATCGCTGAAGCTTTCTTT. It yields the protein CSVHDRGHIAEAFF.

The chain combines TRBV5-1 with TRBJ2-4; the D gene is possibly TRBD1 (6 bases). Germline lookup yields CDR1 SGHRS and CDR2 YFSETQ. The CDR3 sequence is 11 residues long. With 6 bases removed from V and 9 bases from J, the gap between germline ends came to 10 bases. The CDR3 DNA follows: TGCGCCAGCACACAGGGCGGCATTCAGTACTTC. This codes for CASTQGGIQYF.

This chain links TRBV20-1 with TRBJ2-1; 11 bases agree with TRBD2. V lost 1 base and J lost 8; bases outside the gene matches: 16. The CDR3 contains 18 residues. Germline assignment: CDR1 DFQATT and CDR2 SNEGSKA (reference sequence). The CDR3 region is CSARGQTSGIPRDDEQFF. The DNA of the CDR3 is TGCAGTGCTAGAGGCCAGACTAGCGGGATCCCGAGAGACGATGAGCAGTTCTTC.

This clonotype occurred many times. The chain carries TRBV12-3 or TRBV12-4 and TRBJ1-6, with 7 bases that match TRBD1. The CDR3 contains 17 residues. V lost 5 bases, J lost 9 bases, and 16 bases stayed unmatched. CDR3 sequence: CASSAGTVTPGGSPLHF. In nucleotides, the CDR3 is TGTGCCAGCAGTGCCGGGACAGTTACGCCTGGGGGTTCACCCCTCCACTTT.